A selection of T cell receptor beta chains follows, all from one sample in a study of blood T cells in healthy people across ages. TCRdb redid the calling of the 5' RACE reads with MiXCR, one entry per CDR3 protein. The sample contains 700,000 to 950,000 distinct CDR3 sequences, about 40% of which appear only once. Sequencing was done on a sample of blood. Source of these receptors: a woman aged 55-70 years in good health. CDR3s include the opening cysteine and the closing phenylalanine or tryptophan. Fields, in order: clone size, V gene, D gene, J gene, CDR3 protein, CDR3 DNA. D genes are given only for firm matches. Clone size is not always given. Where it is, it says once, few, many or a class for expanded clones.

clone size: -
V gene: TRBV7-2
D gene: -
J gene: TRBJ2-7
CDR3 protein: CASSTIPSSYNEQYF
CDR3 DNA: TGTGCCAGCAGCACGATTCCGAGCTCCTACAATGAGCAGTACTTC

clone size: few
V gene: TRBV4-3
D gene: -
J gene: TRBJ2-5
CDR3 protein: CASSQDWRQREQYF
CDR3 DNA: TGCGCCAGCAGCCAAGACTGGAGACAAAGGGAGCAGTACTTC

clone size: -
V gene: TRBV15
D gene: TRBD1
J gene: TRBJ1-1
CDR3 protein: CATSRDPGTVNTEAFF
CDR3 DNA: TGTGCCACCAGCAGAGATCCCGGGACAGTTAACACTGAAGCTTTCTTT

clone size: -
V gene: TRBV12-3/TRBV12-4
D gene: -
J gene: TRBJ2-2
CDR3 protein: CASSLEQGITGELFF
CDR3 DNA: TGTGCCAGCAGTTTGGAACAGGGAATAACCGGGGAGCTGTTTTTT

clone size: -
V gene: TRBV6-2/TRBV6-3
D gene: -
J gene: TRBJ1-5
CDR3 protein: CASSSDTSNQPQHF
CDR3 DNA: TGTGCCAGCAGTTCAGATACTAGCAATCAGCCCCAGCATTTT

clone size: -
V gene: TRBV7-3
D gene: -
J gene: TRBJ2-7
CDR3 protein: CASSPSSPILSYEQYF
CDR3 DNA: TGTGCCAGCAGCCCTAGCAGCCCTATACTCTCCTACGAGCAGTACTTC

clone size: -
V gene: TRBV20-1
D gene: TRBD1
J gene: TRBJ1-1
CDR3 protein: CSARVTGGFTEAFF
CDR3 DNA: TGCAGTGCTAGGGTCACAGGGGGCTTCACTGAAGCTTTCTTT

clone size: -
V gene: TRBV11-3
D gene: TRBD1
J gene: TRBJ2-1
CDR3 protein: CASSPGRGPNEQFF
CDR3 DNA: TGTGCCAGCAGCCCCGGAAGGGGGCCAAATGAGCAGTTCTTC

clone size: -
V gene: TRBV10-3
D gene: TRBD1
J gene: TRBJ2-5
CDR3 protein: CAISEWTGRETQYF
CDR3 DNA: TGTGCCATCAGTGAGTGGACAGGGAGAGAGACCCAGTACTTC

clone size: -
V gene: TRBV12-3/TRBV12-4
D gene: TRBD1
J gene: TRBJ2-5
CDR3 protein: CASRRGTGQETQYF
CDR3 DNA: TGTGCCAGCAGACGCGGGACAGGGCAAGAGACCCAGTACTTC

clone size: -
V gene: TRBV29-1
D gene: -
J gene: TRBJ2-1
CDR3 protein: CSGGVQRKGVGEWGYNEQFF
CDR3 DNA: TGCAGCGGTGGGGTCCAGCGGAAAGGAGTAGGAGAATGGGGGTACAATGAGCAGTTCTTC

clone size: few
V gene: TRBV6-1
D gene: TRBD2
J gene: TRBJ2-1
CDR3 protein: CASSEAFSGGAVEQFF
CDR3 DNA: TGTGCCAGCAGTGAAGCGTTTAGCGGGGGGGCCGTTGAGCAGTTCTTC

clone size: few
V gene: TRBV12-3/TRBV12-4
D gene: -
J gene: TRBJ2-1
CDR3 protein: CARPPKGSHNNEQFF
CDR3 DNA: TGTGCCAGACCTCCCAAGGGTTCCCACAACAATGAGCAGTTCTTC

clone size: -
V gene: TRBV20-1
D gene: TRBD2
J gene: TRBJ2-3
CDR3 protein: CSANGGREWMTDTQYF
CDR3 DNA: TGCAGTGCTAATGGCGGGAGGGAATGGATGACAGATACGCAGTATTTT

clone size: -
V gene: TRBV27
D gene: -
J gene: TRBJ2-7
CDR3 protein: CASSIRDFHNGPGEQYF
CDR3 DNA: TGTGCCAGCAGTATCAGGGACTTTCATAACGGGCCGGGCGAGCAGTACTTC

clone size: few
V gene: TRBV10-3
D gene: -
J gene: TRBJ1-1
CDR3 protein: CAISESGQLAEAFF
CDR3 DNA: TGTGCCATCAGTGAGTCCGGACAGTTGGCTGAAGCTTTCTTT

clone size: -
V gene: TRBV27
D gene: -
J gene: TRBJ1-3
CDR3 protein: CASSERRGNTIYF
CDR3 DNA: TGTGCCAGCAGTGAGCGGCGTGGAAACACCATATATTTT

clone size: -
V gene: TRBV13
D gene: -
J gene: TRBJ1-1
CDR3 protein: CASSVRGGMNTEAFF
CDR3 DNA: TGTGCCAGCAGCGTTAGAGGGGGGATGAACACTGAAGCTTTCTTT

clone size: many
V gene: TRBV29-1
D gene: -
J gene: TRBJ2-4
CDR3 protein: CSVRQGTTVAKNIQYF
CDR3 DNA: TGCAGCGTTAGGCAGGGGACGACCGTAGCCAAAAACATTCAGTACTTC

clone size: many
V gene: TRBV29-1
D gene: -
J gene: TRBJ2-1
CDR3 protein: CSVQIGQISYNEQFF
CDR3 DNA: TGCAGCGTCCAGATTGGCCAAATCTCCTACAATGAGCAGTTCTTC

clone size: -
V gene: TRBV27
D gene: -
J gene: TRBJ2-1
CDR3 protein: CASSLGAGAAGRYNEQFF
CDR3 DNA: TGTGCCAGCAGTTTGGGGGCAGGGGCGGCAGGGCGATACAATGAGCAGTTCTTC

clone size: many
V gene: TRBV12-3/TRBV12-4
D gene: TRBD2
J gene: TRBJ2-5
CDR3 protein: CASRSGTSGGLETQYF
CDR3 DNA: TGTGCCAGCAGGAGTGGGACTAGCGGGGGGCTGGAGACCCAGTACTTC

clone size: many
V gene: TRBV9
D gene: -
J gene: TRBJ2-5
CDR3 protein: CASSAGWAETQYF
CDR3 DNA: TGTGCCAGCAGCGCGGGATGGGCGGAGACCCAGTACTTC

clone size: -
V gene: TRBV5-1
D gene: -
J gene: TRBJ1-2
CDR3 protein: CASSTGSPHYGYTF
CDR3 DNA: TGCGCCAGCAGCACCGGTTCCCCTCACTATGGCTACACCTTC

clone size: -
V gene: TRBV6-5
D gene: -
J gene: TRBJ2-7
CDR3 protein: CASSKEATYEQYF
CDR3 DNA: TGTGCCAGCAGTAAGGAGGCAACCTACGAGCAGTACTTC

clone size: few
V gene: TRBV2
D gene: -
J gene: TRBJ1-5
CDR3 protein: CASSELTDSNQPQHF
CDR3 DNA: TGTGCCAGCAGTGAACTGACCGATAGCAATCAGCCCCAGCATTTT